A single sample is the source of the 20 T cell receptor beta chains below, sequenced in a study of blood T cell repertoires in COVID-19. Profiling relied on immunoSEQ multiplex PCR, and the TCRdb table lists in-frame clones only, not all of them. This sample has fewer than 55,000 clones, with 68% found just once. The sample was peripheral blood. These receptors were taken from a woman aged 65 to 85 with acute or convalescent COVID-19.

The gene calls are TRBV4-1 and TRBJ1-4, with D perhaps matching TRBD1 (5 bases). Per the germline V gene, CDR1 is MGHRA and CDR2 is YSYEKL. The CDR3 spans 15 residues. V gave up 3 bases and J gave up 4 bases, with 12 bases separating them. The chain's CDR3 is CASSQASDSNEKLFF. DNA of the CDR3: TGCGCCAGCAGCCAGGCGAGCGACAGTAATGAAAAACTGTTTTTT.

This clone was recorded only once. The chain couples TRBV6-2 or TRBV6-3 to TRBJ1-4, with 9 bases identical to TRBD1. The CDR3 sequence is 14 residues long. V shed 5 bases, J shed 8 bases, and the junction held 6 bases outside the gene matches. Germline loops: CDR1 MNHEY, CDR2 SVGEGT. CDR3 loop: CASSDTGGKEKLFF. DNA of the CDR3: TGTGCCAGCAGTGACACAGGGGGCAAGGAAAAACTGTTTTTT.

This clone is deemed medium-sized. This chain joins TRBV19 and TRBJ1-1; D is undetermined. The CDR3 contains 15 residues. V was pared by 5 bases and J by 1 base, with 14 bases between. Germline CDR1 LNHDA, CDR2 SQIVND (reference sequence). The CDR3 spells CASSPVEGGNTEAFF. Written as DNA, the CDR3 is TGTGCCAGTAGTCCCGTTGAGGGCGGGAACACTGAAGCTTTCTTT.

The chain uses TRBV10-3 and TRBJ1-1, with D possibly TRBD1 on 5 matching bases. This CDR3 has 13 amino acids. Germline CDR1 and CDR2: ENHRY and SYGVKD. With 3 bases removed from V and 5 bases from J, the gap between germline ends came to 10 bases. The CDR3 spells CAISERGGTEAFF. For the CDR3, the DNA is TGTGCCATCAGTGAACGGGGGGGGACTGAAGCTTTCTTT.

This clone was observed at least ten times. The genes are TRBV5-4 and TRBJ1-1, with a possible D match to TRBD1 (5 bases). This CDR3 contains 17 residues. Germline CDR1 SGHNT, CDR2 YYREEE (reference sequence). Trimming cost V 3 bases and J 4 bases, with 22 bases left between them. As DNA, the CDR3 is TGTGCCAGCAGCTCGGGTATGGCAGGGTGGATGGGCACTGAAGCTTTCTTT. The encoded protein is CASSSGMAGWMGTEAFF.

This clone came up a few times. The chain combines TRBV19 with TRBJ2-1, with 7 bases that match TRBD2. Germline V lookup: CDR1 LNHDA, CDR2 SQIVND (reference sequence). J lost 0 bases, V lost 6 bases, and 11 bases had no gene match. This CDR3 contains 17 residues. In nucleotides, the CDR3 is TGTGCCAGTAGGCGAACCCGGGGGAGGGGCTCCTACAATGAGCAGTTCTTC. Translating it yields CASRRTRGRGSYNEQFF.

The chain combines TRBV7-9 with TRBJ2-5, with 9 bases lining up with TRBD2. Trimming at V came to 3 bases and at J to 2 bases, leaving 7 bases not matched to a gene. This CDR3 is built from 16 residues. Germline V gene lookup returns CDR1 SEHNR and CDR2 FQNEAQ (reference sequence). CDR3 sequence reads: CASSFPAGGGQETQYF. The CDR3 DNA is TGTGCCAGCAGCTTCCCAGCGGGAGGAGGTCAAGAGACCCAGTACTTC. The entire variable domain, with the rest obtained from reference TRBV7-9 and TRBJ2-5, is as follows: DTGVSQNPRHKITKRGQNVTFRCDPISEHNRLYWYRQTLGQGPEFLTYFQNEAQLEKSRLLSDRFSAERPKGSFSTLEIQRTEQGDSAMYLCASSFPAGGGQETQYFGPGTRLLVL.

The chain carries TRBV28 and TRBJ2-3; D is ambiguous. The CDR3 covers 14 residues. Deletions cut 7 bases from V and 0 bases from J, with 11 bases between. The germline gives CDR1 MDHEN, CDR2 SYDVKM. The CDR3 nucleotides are TGTGCCAGCACCCAGGCCCGGAGCACAGATACGCAGTATTTT. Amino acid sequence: CASTQARSTDTQYF.

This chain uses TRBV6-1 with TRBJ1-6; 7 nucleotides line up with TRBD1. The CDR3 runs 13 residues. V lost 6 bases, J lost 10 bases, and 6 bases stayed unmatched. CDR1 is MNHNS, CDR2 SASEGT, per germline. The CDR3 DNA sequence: TGTGCCAGCAGATTTACAGGGGAATCACCCCTCCACTTT. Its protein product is CASRFTGESPLHF.

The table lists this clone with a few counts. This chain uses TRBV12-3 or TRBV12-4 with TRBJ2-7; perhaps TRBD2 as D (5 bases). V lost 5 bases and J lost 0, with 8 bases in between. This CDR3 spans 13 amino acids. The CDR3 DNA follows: TGTGCCAGCAGTACAACTAGCTCCTACGAGCAGTACTTC. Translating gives CASSTTSSYEQYF.

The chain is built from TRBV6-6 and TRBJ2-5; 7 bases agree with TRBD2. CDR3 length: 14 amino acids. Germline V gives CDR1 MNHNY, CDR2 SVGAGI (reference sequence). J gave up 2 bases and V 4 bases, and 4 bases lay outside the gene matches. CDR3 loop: CASSLRGEQETQYF. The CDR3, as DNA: TGTGCCAGCAGTTTACGGGGGGAACAAGAGACCCAGTACTTC.

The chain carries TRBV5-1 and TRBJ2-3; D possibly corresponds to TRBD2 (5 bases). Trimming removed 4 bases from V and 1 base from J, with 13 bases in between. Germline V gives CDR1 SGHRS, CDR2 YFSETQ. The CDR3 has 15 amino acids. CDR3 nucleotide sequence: TGCGCCAGCAGCGGAGTAGCGACCGGCACAGATACGCAGTATTTT. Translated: CASSGVATGTDTQYF.

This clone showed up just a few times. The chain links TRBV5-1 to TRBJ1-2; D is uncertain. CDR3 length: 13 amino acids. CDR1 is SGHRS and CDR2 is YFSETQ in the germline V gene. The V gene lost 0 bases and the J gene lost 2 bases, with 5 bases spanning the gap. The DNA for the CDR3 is TGCGCCAGCAGCTTGGCGGGAAACTATGGCTACACCTTC. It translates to CASSLAGNYGYTF.

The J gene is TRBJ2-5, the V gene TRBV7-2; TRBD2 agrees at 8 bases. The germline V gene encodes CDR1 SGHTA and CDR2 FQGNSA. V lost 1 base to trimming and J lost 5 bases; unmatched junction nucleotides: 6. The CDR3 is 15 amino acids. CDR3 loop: CASSLGGTSRETQYF. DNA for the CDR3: TGTGCCAGCAGCTTAGGGGGGACTAGTCGGGAGACCCAGTACTTC.

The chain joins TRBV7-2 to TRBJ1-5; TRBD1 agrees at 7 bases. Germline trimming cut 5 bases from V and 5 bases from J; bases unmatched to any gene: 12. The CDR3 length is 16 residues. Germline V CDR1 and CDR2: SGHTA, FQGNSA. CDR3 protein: CASSHPGTDRYQPQHF. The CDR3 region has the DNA TGTGCCAGCAGCCACCCCGGGACAGACCGTTATCAGCCCCAGCATTTT. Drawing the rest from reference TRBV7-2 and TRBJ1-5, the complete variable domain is GAGVSQSPSNKVTEKGKDVELRCDPISGHTALYWYRQSLGQGLEFLIYFQGNSAPDKSGLPSDRFSAERTGGSVSTLTIQRTQQEDSAVYLCASSHPGTDRYQPQHFGDGTRLSIL.

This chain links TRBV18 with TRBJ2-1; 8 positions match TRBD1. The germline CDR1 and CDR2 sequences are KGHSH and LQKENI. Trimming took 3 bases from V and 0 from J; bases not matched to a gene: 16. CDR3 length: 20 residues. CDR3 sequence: CASSPKHGRGLRDSYNEQFF. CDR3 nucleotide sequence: TGTGCCAGCTCACCTAAACATGGCAGGGGGCTAAGAGACTCCTACAATGAGCAGTTCTTC.

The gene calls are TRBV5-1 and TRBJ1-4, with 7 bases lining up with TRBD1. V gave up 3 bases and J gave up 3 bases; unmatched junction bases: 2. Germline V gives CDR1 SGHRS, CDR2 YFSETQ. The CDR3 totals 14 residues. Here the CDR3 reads CASSSGQANEKLFF. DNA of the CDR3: TGCGCCAGCAGCTCCGGACAGGCTAATGAAAAACTGTTTTTT.

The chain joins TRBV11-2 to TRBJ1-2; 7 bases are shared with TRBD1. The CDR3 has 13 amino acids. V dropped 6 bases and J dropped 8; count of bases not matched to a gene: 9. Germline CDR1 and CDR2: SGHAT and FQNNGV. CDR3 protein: CASRITGAVGYTF. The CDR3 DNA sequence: TGTGCCAGCAGAATAACAGGGGCTGTAGGCTACACCTTC.

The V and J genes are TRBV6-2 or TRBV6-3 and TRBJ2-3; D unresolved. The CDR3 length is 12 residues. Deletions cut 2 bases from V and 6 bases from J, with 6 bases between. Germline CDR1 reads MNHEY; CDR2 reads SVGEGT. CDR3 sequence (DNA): TGTGCCAGCAGTTACGATCGGGATACGCAGTATTTT. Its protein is CASSYDRDTQYF.

The CDR3 nucleotides read TGTGCCAGCAGTTTAGGGACAGGTAGTGGCTACACCTTC. The encoded protein is CASSLGTGSGYTF. The V and J genes are TRBV27 and TRBJ1-2, with 8 bases identical to TRBD1. This CDR3 is built from 13 residues. J gave up 7 bases and V 2 bases, and 3 bases lay outside the gene matches. Germline CDR1 is MNHEY and CDR2 is SMNVEV (reference sequence).